The sample holds a few counts of the clone carrying this T cell receptor (beta chain). These data come from a study of T-cell reconstitution after alpha-beta-depleted transplantation in children. Germline V lookup: CDR1 LGHNA, CDR2 YSLEER. The CDR3 extends over 15 amino acids. V trimming: 4 bases; J trimming: 7 bases; junction bases outside the gene matches: 13. During its preparation, the TCRbeta library received unique molecular identifiers. TCRdb passed the PCR reads through MiXCR, listing each CDR3 protein once. The sample lists around 78,000 distinct CDR3 sequences, roughly 6.6% occurring once. The chain has TRBV4-3 and TRBJ2-7, with 7 bases identical to TRBD2. The source is a human donor who donated a stem cell graft to a child with acute lymphoblastic leukemia. Source: PBMCs from the stem cell graft donor, taken from the stem cell graft. CDR3 region: CASSPVLGGKAEQYF. In DNA form, the CDR3 reads TGCGCCAGCAGCCCCGTTCTCGGGGGGAAGGCGGAGCAGTACTTC.